This T cell receptor beta chain was sequenced in a study of identical twins. The CDR3 sequence is 15 residues long. The germline gives CDR1 MDHEN, CDR2 SYDVKM. With 5 bases clipped from V and 12 bases from J, the junction kept 13 bases outside the gene matches. Each CDR3 protein gets one entry after TCRdb re-called the 5' RACE reads with MiXCR. This table holds about 530,000 distinct CDR3 sequences, over 12% found once. All donors were healthy, and all were Caucasian. The same specimen was also included in a second study, on yellow fever vaccine responses in identical twins.

The chain is built from TRBV28 and TRBJ1-4, with TRBD1 identical over 9 bases. The sample comprised CD4+ T cells sorted from blood. This TCR was recovered from a woman under 30 in good health. CDR3 nucleotide sequence: TGTGCCAGCAGTCCGACAGGGGGTACTTCCCGGGAACTGTTTTTT. It translates to CASSPTGGTSRELFF.